This T cell receptor beta chain came from a study of PD-1 blockade in classical Hodgkin lymphoma. There are 15 residues in the CDR3. Assay: immunoSEQ multiplex PCR; the TCRdb copy retains only in-frame clones and omits some. The sample shows roughly 21,000 clones, approximately 85% of them seen only once. Time point in this sample: cycle 4 day 1 (C4D1), after 5 to 7 weeks of nivolumab. Every patient had relapsed following autologous stem cell transplantation, and cohorts differed in brentuximab vedotin exposure. Sequencing was performed on peripheral blood mononuclear cells (PBMCs), taken before the fourth cycle of nivolumab. The source of this sequence is a human donor with classical Hodgkin lymphoma. V is TRBV1 and J is TRBJ2-7; the tabulated D call, TRBD2, remains unverified against the DNA. TRBV1 is designated a pseudogene. CDR3 DNA: TGCACCTCCCCCACTAGCGGGGCTTACCCCTACGAGCAGTACTTC. Translating it yields CTSPTSGAYPYEQYF.